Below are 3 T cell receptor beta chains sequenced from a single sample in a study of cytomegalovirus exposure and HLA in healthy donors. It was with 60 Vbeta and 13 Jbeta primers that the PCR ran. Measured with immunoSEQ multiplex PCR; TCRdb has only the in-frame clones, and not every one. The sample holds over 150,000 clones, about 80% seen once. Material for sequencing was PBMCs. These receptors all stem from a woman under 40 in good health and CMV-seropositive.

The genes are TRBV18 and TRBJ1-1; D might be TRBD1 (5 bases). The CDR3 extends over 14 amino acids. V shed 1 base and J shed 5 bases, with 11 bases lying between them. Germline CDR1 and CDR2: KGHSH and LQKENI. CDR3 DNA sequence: TGTGCCAGCTCACCACGTGGGACTGCAACTGAAGCTTTCTTT. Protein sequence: CASSPRGTATEAFF. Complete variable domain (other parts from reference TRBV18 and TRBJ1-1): NAGVMQNPRHLVRRRGQEARLRCSPMKGHSHVYWYRQLPEEGLKFMVYLQKENIIDESGMPKERFSAEFPKEGPSILRIQQVVRGDSAAYFCASSPRGTATEAFFGQGTRLTVV.

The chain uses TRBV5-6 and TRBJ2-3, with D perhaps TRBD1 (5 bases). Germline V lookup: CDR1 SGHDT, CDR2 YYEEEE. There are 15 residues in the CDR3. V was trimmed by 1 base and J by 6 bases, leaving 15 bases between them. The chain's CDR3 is CASSLIKGMADTQYF. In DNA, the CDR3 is TGTGCCAGCAGCTTGATAAAGGGGATGGCGGATACGCAGTATTTT.

As DNA, the CDR3 is TGTGCCAGCAGCCAACACGGGGGGTCGGGCACTGAAGCTTTCTTT. This codes for CASSQHGGSGTEAFF. The chain employs TRBV14 and TRBJ1-1, with D perhaps matching TRBD1 (5 bases). CDR1 is SGHDN and CDR2 is FVKESK in the germline V gene. The CDR3 contains 15 residues. V lost 2 bases and J 4 bases, leaving 14 bases between the germline ends.